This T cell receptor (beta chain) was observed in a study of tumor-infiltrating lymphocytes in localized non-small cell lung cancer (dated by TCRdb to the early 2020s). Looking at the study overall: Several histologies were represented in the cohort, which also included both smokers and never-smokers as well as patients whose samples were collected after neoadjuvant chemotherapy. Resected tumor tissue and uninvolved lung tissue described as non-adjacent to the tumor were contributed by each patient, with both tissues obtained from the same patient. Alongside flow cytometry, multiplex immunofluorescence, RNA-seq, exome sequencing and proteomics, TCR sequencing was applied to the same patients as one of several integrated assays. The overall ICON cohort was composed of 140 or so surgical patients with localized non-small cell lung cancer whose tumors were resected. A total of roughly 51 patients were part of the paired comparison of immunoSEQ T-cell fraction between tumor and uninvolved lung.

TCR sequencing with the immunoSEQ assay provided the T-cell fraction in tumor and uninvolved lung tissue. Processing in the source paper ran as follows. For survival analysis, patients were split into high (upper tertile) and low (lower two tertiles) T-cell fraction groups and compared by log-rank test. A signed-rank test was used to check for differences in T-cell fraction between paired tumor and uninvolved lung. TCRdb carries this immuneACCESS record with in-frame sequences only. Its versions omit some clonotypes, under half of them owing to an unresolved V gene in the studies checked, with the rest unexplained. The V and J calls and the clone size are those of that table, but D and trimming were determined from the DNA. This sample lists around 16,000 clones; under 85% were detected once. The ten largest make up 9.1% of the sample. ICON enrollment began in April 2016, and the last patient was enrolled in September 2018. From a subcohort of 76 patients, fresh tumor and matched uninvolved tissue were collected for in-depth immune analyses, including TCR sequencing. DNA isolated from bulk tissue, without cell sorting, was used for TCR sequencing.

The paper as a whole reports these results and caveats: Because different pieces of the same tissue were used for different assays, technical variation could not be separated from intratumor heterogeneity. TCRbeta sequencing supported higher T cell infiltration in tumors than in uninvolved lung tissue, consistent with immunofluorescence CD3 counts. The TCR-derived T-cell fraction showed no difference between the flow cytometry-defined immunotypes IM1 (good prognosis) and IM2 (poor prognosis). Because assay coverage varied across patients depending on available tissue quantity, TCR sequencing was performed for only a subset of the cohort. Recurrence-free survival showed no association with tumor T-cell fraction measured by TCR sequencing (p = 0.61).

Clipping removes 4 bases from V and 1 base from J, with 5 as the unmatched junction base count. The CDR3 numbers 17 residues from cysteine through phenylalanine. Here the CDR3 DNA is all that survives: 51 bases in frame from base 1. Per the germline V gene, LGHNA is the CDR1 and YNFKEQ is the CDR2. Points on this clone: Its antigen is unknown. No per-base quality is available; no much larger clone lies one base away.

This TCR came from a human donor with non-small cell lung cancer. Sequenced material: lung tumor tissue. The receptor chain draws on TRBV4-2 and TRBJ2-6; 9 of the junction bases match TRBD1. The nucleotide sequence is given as TGTGCCAGCAGCCGACAGGGGGAAGTATCTGGGGCCAACGTCCTGACTTTC. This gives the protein CASSRQGEVSGANVLTF.